This is a list of T cell receptor beta chains from one sample in a study of cytomegalovirus exposure and HLA in healthy donors. Clones were sequenced by immunoSEQ multiplex PCR, and TCRdb holds only the in-frame ones, with some missing. In the table there are 150,000 to 200,000 clones, 70% to 80% of which are singletons. The sample comprised PBMCs. Receptors originate from a woman in her 30s in good health and CMV-seropositive. The CDR3 runs from the conserved cysteine through the conserved F or W. Each record gives: clone size, D gene, V gene, J gene, CDR3 DNA, CDR3 protein. The D gene is left open where the match is weak. Size is stated for part of the rows, as once, few or many counts, or as a class when the clone is expanded.

NA	TRBD1	TRBV13	TRBJ1-1	TGTGCCAGCAGCTTCGGGACAGGGGCATCTGAAGCTTTCTTT	CASSFGTGASEAFF
NA	TRBD1	TRBV19	TRBJ1-5	TGTGCCAGCCGCGTACAGGGGGGCAGCAATCAGCCCCAGCATTTT	CASRVQGGSNQPQHF
NA	NA	TRBV6-1	TRBJ2-7	TGTGCCAGCAGTGAAGCGGTCGCATTCAGCTCCTACGAGCAGTACTTC	CASSEAVAFSSYEQYF
NA	NA	TRBV7-9	TRBJ1-1	TGTGCCAGCAGCGCCGGGGGGCCGGCGGAAGCTTTCTTT	CASSAGGPAEAFF
NA	TRBD1	TRBV27	TRBJ1-2	TGTGCCAGCAGCCCGGACAGGCTTTATGGCTACACCTTC	CASSPDRLYGYTF
NA	TRBD1	TRBV11-2	TRBJ2-7	TGTGCCACCGTACCGGACAGGGGTTTTAATTACGAGCAGTACTTC	CATVPDRGFNYEQYF
NA	NA	TRBV7-8	TRBJ1-1	TGTGCCAGCAGCCCCCTGACAGGAACCATGAACACTGAAGCTTTCTTT	CASSPLTGTMNTEAFF
once	TRBD1	TRBV5-6	TRBJ1-2	TGTGCCAGCAGCACCCGGGACAGGGGGTTCTACACCTTC	CASSTRDRGFYTF
NA	NA	TRBV13	TRBJ1-3	TGTGCCAGCAGCGCCGCCGCCAGGGAAAACACCATATATTTT	CASSAAARENTIYF
NA	NA	TRBV5-1	TRBJ1-1	TGCGCCAGCAGCTCGGGAGTTTGGGACACTGAAGCTTTCTTT	CASSSGVWDTEAFF
few	NA	TRBV21-1	TRBJ1-5	TGTGCCAGCACCGAACCTGCCCGGGACAGGGACGATAGCAATCAGCCCCAGCATTTT	CASTEPARDRDDSNQPQHF
NA	TRBD1	TRBV27	TRBJ2-1	TGTGCCAGCAGTCCTATGGGACAGCGCAATGAGCAGTTCTTC	CASSPMGQRNEQFF
NA	TRBD2	TRBV7-8	TRBJ2-7	TGTGCCAGCAGCCCCCATCGAGCGGGAGCGGGTTCCTACGAGCAGTACTTC	CASSPHRAGAGSYEQYF
NA	TRBD1	TRBV6-4	TRBJ2-3	TGTGCCAGCAGTGACGGTGCAGGACAGGGCTCTGGGGATACGCAGTATTTT	CASSDGAGQGSGDTQYF
NA	TRBD2	TRBV5-1	TRBJ2-2	TGCGCCAGCAGCTTACGACTAGCGGGAGGGTTGAACACCGGGGAGCTGTTTTTT	CASSLRLAGGLNTGELFF
few	NA	TRBV5-1	TRBJ2-2	TGCGCCAGCAGCCCGAGGGATGTTACCGGGGAGCTGTTTTTT	CASSPRDVTGELFF
NA	TRBD2	TRBV4-3	TRBJ2-1	TGCGCCAGCAGCCAAGTAGCTAGCGGGGGTCTCAGCTCCTACAATGAGCAGTTCTTC	CASSQVASGGLSSYNEQFF
NA	NA	TRBV13	TRBJ2-1	TGTGCCAGCAGCCTAGACAGGAACTTCAATGAGCAGTTCTTC	CASSLDRNFNEQFF
NA	NA	TRBV4-3	TRBJ1-2	TGCGCCAGCAGCCAAGAATCCAGAGGGTATGGCTACACCTTC	CASSQESRGYGYTF
NA	NA	TRBV27	TRBJ2-1	TGTGCCAGCAGAAAACAGAAATACAGCGAGCAGTTCTTC	CASRKQKYSEQFF
NA	NA	TRBV30	TRBJ1-3	TGTGCCTGGTTGTCCACAGGAAACACCATATATTTT	CAWLSTGNTIYF
NA	TRBD1	TRBV19	TRBJ1-2	TGTGCCACCAGGACAGGGGGCCTCTATGGCTACACCTTC	CATRTGGLYGYTF
NA	NA	TRBV7-9	TRBJ1-1	TGTGCCAGCGCACTACAGACAGGAAGACACACTGAAGCTTTCTTT	CASALQTGRHTEAFF
NA	NA	TRBV27	TRBJ1-4	TGTGCCAGCAGGAGGGGGACGAGCGAAAAACTGTTTTTT	CASRRGTSEKLFF
NA	NA	TRBV6-4	TRBJ1-1	TGTGCCAGCAGTTTGGGGTCGGGGACTGAAGCTTTCTTT	CASSLGSGTEAFF
NA	NA	TRBV30	TRBJ1-2	TGTGCCTGGAGCCTCCAGGGATTCTATGGCTACACCTTC	CAWSLQGFYGYTF
NA	TRBD1	TRBV4-3	TRBJ1-2	TGCGCCAGCAGCCAAGAGCACAGGGGGGCTAATGGCTACACCTTC	CASSQEHRGANGYTF
NA	NA	TRBV19	TRBJ2-1	TGTGCCAGTAGTATCGATATGTTTAGTGTAAGCGGTGAGCAGTTCTTC	CASSIDMFSVSGEQFF
NA	NA	TRBV9	TRBJ2-7	TGTGCCAGCAGCCCGGGGGGACAGGCCGGGCTTTACGAGCAGTACTTC	CASSPGGQAGLYEQYF
NA	TRBD1	TRBV11-2	TRBJ2-7	TGTGCCAGCAGTGTACGGGGACAGGTGTACGACGAGCAGTACTTC	CASSVRGQVYDEQYF
NA	TRBD2	TRBV5-6	TRBJ2-1	TGTGCCAGCAGCCAGCGACTAGCGGGGGGGCCTCAGAACAATGAGCAGTTCTTC	CASSQRLAGGPQNNEQFF
NA	NA	TRBV29-1	TRBJ2-6	TGCAGCGCCATGAGCGTAAAAAACGTCCTGACTTTC	CSAMSVKNVLTF
NA	TRBD1	TRBV29-1	TRBJ1-5	TGCAGCGTGGCTGGGACAGGGGTGAATCAGCCCCAGCATTTT	CSVAGTGVNQPQHF
NA	NA	TRBV30	TRBJ2-1	TGTGCCTGGAGTGTACGGCGGGGGCCTTTTATAGATGAGCAGTTCTTC	CAWSVRRGPFIDEQFF
once	NA	TRBV6-4	TRBJ2-1	TGTGCCAGCAGTGACTGGTGGACTCCCGTCCGCAGTGAGCAGTTCTTC	CASSDWWTPVRSEQFF
NA	TRBD1	TRBV28	TRBJ2-3	TGTGCCAGCAGCAGGGACAGTTTCACAGATACGCAGTATTTT	CASSRDSFTDTQYF
few	NA	TRBV11-2	TRBJ1-3	TGTGCCAGCAGCCCCGAGATTGGAAACACCATATATTTT	CASSPEIGNTIYF
NA	TRBD1	TRBV27	TRBJ1-2	TGTGCCAGCAGTTTGACAGGGGGTAACTATGGCTACACCTTC	CASSLTGGNYGYTF
NA	NA	TRBV14	TRBJ1-1	TGTGCCAGCAGCCATTTTGGAGTTGGCGGGAGCACTGAAGCTTTCTTT	CASSHFGVGGSTEAFF
NA	NA	TRBV28	TRBJ2-7	TGTGCCAGCAGTTACCCTATAACCCTCGGGGTCCCCACCTACGAGCAGTACTTC	CASSYPITLGVPTYEQYF
NA	NA	TRBV5-1	TRBJ1-5	TGCGCCAGCAGCCCAGGGGACGGCGGCAATCAGCCCCAGCATTTT	CASSPGDGGNQPQHF
NA	NA	TRBV30	TRBJ1-1	TGTGCCTGGAGTGTACTCGTGAACACTGAAGCTTTCTTT	CAWSVLVNTEAFF
NA	TRBD1	TRBV5-1	TRBJ2-3	TGCGCCAGCAGCCCCCGGACAGGACCTCTAGGCACAGATACGCAGTATTTT	CASSPRTGPLGTDTQYF
NA	TRBD1	TRBV5-8	TRBJ1-5	TGTGCCAGCAGCTTGTTGCCAGGGGGCTCTCAGCCCCAGCATTTT	CASSLLPGGSQPQHF
NA	NA	TRBV27	TRBJ1-5	TGTGCCAGCAGTTTATCATCCGGCAATCAGCCCCAGCATTTT	CASSLSSGNQPQHF
NA	NA	TRBV2	TRBJ2-3	TGTGCCAGCAGTCAAAGCGGCGGCACAGATACGCAGTATTTT	CASSQSGGTDTQYF
NA	TRBD1	TRBV4-3	TRBJ2-7	TGCGCCAGCAGCCGGGGACAGGGGGGCTACGAGCAGTACTTC	CASSRGQGGYEQYF
NA	NA	TRBV12-2	TRBJ2-7	TGTGCAAGTCGCTTAGCACAGATCGGGACAGTTCTCTCCTACGAGCAGTACTTC	CASRLAQIGTVLSYEQYF
NA	NA	TRBV5-1	TRBJ2-5	TGCGCCAGCAGCTCGACGGGGGGCGGAGGGGAGACCCAGTACTTC	CASSSTGGGGETQYF
NA	NA	TRBV19	TRBJ2-2	TGTGCCAGTAGTATCGGGGAATGGACCGGGGAGCTGTTTTTT	CASSIGEWTGELFF
once	NA	TRBV7-8	TRBJ1-5	TGTGCCAGCAGCTTAGCGGTCCTGCGTCAGGGCCTAAATCAGCCCCAGCATTTT	CASSLAVLRQGLNQPQHF
NA	TRBD2	TRBV2	TRBJ2-1	TGTGCCAGCAGTGAAGCGCCAGGCGGGAGGGCAATATATGAGCAGTTCTTC	CASSEAPGGRAIYEQFF
few	NA	TRBV5-4	TRBJ2-2	TGTGCCAGCAGCCCTAACGGAGGAGGGGACACCGGGGAGCTGTTTTTT	CASSPNGGGDTGELFF
NA	TRBD2	TRBV2	TRBJ2-1	TGTGCCAGCACCGGGACAGTTTTTTCCGGGACTAGCGGCTTCGATGAGCAGTTCTTC	CASTGTVFSGTSGFDEQFF
NA	TRBD1	TRBV14	TRBJ2-5	TGTGCCAGCAGCCAAGATCGACAGGGGACGGATGCCCAGTACTTC	CASSQDRQGTDAQYF
NA	NA	TRBV11-3	TRBJ1-1	TGTGCCAGCAAGGGGATAGACACTGAAGCTTTCTTT	CASKGIDTEAFF